These 21 T cell receptor beta chains were sequenced from one sample in a study of blood T cells in healthy people across ages. Primers used in a second PCR of about 7 to 12 cycles were a sample-barcoded 5' primer and a J-beta primer mix. Using its own MiXCR run on the 5' RACE reads, TCRdb lists one record per CDR3 protein. Here the sample spans more than 900,000 distinct CDR3 sequences, approximately 25% being singletons. This same sample was also taken into another study, of T cells of mothers and their children.

Material for sequencing was blood. The receptors were sampled from a girl between 2 and 10 years old in good health.

In this sample, this clonotype turned up a few times. V usage is TRBV6-6 and J usage is TRBJ2-7, with D possibly TRBD1 on 6 matching bases. This CDR3 is built from 15 residues. V lost 5 bases and J 0 bases, leaving 14 bases between the germline ends. Germline CDR1 and CDR2: MNHNY and SVGAGI (reference sequence). The CDR3 nucleotides read TGTGCCAGCAGTCCAGACCAGGGGCGCTCCTACGAGCAGTACTTC. It specifies CASSPDQGRSYEQYF.

The chain is built from TRBV7-6 and TRBJ2-7; perhaps D is TRBD1 or TRBD2 (5 bases each). Trimming took 3 bases from V and 0 from J, leaving 12 bases between them. Germline-derived CDR1 and CDR2 are SGHVS and FNYEAQ. The CDR3 totals 15 residues. CDR3 DNA sequence: TGTGCCAGCAGCTTCGGGGCCCTAAGCTCCTACGAGCAGTACTTC. It is translated as CASSFGALSSYEQYF.

This clonotype was counted between two and nine times. V and J are TRBV4-1 and TRBJ1-6; TRBD1 might be the D (6 bases). The V end lost 3 bases, the J end lost 1 base, and 16 bases lay between the germline ends. The germline CDR1 and CDR2 sequences are MGHRA and YSYEKL. The CDR3 loop spans 18 amino acids. The CDR3 here is CASSQFRGGQSYNSPLHF. CDR3 DNA: TGCGCCAGCAGCCAGTTTAGAGGCGGACAGTCCTATAATTCACCCCTCCACTTT.

The V and J genes are TRBV24-1 and TRBJ2-7, with 10 bases fitting TRBD1. The assigned J gene may be wrong: the sequence end matches TRBJ2-1 better. Germline V CDR1 and CDR2: KGHDR, SFDVKD. The CDR3 consists of 15 residues. CDR3 amino acids: CATSETGGVYDEQFF. CDR3 coding DNA: TGTGCCACCAGTGAGACAGGGGGCGTGTACGATGAGCAGTTCTTC.

This clonotype was counted between two and nine times. This chain links TRBV28 with TRBJ2-3; 12 bases agree with TRBD2. The CDR3 length is 15 residues. Losses at the gene ends were 5 bases for V and 5 bases for J; bases not matched to a gene: 5. Germline V gene data show CDR1 as MDHEN and CDR2 as SYDVKM. CDR3 protein: CASSQLAGGVDTQYF. The CDR3 DNA follows: TGTGCCAGCAGTCAACTAGCGGGAGGAGTAGATACGCAGTATTTT.

This clonotype appeared a few times. The chain joins TRBV12-3 or TRBV12-4 to TRBJ2-5, with 7 bases matching TRBD1. Judging by the DNA end, TRBJ2-7 fits better; the J call may be wrong. This CDR3 is 13 amino acids long. The CDR3 DNA reads TGTGCCAGCAGGGGGACAGTGACCTACGAGCAGTACTTC. Its protein product is CASRGTVTYEQYF.

This clonotype came up a few times. The V gene is TRBV7-2, the J gene TRBJ2-1; possibly TRBD2 for D (6 bases). The length of the CDR3 is 13 residues. V dropped 6 bases and J dropped 13 bases, with 19 bases sitting between them. Germline loops: CDR1 SGHTA, CDR2 FQGNSA. The CDR3 region has the DNA TGTGCCAGCAGATCTGGAGGGAGTCAATCTCAGTTCTTC. Protein sequence: CASRSGGSQSQFF.

The chain employs TRBV24-1 and TRBJ2-5; maybe TRBD1 (5 bases). V was shortened by 8 bases and J by 3 bases, with 21 bases between the two germline ends. Germline V gene data show CDR1 as KGHDR and CDR2 as SFDVKD. The CDR3 runs 16 residues. The CDR3 nucleotides read TGTGCCACCAAGGTCCCAGGCACAATCAGGGAAGAGACCCAGTACTTC. Protein sequence: CATKVPGTIREETQYF.

This chain uses TRBV5-6 with TRBJ1-2; tentatively, D is TRBD1 (5 bases). The V gene's germline CDR1 is SGHDT and CDR2 YYEEEE. Trimming took off 4 bases at V and 4 bases at J, with 11 bases between the two ends. This CDR3 has 13 amino acids. The CDR3 region is CASSAGSPYGYTF. In DNA form, the CDR3 reads TGTGCCAGCAGCGCAGGGTCCCCCTATGGCTACACCTTC.

The table lists this clonotype with a few counts. The chain links TRBV12-3 or TRBV12-4 to TRBJ1-6; the D gene is possibly TRBD1 (6 bases). Trimming stripped 6 bases from V and 10 bases from J, with 10 bases between. The CDR3 spans 12 residues. CDR3 in amino acids: CASRGGPSPLHF. The CDR3 DNA is TGTGCCAGCAGGGGGGGGCCGTCACCCCTCCACTTT.

This clonotype was seen more than once but under ten times. The chain joins TRBV6-2 or TRBV6-3 to TRBJ1-2, with unresolved D. The germline CDR1 and CDR2 sequences are MNHEY and SVGEGT. Trimming removed 8 bases from V and 1 base from J, with 14 bases in between. The CDR3 length is 14 residues. The CDR3: CASGWTANNYGYTF. Here the CDR3 DNA reads TGTGCCAGCGGATGGACGGCCAATAACTATGGCTACACCTTC.

The CDR3 loop is CASSPLGDADTEAFF. DNA of the CDR3: TGTGCCAGCAGCCCGTTGGGGGACGCGGACACTGAAGCTTTCTTT. The V and J genes are TRBV5-6 and TRBJ1-1, with D possibly being TRBD1 (5 bases). The V and J ends lost 4 bases and 3 bases respectively, with 16 bases between them. The CDR3 is 15 residues long. Germline V gives CDR1 SGHDT, CDR2 YYEEEE.

This clonotype occurred a few times. The J gene is TRBJ2-1, the V gene TRBV7-3; D is unresolved. The length of the CDR3 is 16 residues. V was clipped by 5 bases and J by 2 bases, with 16 bases between them. Germline V CDR1 and CDR2: SGHTA, FQGTGA. DNA of the CDR3: TGTGCCAGCAGCCCGAGAATAGACACGGCCTACAATGAGCAGTTCTTC. It yields the protein CASSPRIDTAYNEQFF.

The chain couples TRBV12-3 or TRBV12-4 to TRBJ1-5, with 12 bases lining up with TRBD1. The CDR3 loop spans 14 amino acids. The junction had 4 bases not matched to a gene; V was cut back by 7 bases and J by 6 bases. The CDR3 coding sequence is TGTGCCAGCACCCTGGGACAGGGGGCTCAGCCCCAGCATTTT. As protein: CASTLGQGAQPQHF.

This clonotype was seen more than once but under ten times. This sequence joins TRBV20-1 and TRBJ2-3; D might be TRBD2 (5 bases). V lost 3 bases and J 4 bases, leaving 14 bases between the germline ends. Germline V gene lookup returns CDR1 DFQATT and CDR2 SNEGSKA (reference sequence). CDR3 length: 14 residues. DNA of the CDR3: TGCAGTGCTAGTGTCTATCGCGGGCCAGATACGCAGTATTTT. Protein: CSASVYRGPDTQYF.

The rearrangement joins TRBV27 to TRBJ1-3; tentatively, D is TRBD1 (5 bases). The V and J ends lost 6 bases and 0 bases respectively, with 9 bases between them. The CDR3 extends over 14 amino acids. Germline V lookup: CDR1 MNHEY, CDR2 SMNVEV (reference sequence). The CDR3 is CASRGDLSGNTIYF. The CDR3 DNA reads TGTGCCAGCAGGGGGGACCTCTCTGGAAACACCATATATTTT.

V and J are TRBV5-1 and TRBJ2-3; TRBD1 might be the D (6 bases). CDR3 length: 15 residues. Germline values: CDR1 SGHRS, CDR2 YFSETQ. V was cut by 4 bases and J by 5 bases, with 17 bases left in between. CDR3 in DNA: TGCGCCAGCAGCCTACAGGGCATCCGGGTAGATACGCAGTATTTT. Amino acids: CASSLQGIRVDTQYF.

This clonotype occurred once. The chain links TRBV3-1 to TRBJ2-3, with D perhaps TRBD2 (6 bases). Trimming shortened V by 4 bases and J by 5 bases, and 13 bases separated the two germline ends. In germline, CDR1 is LGHDT, CDR2 YNNKEL (reference sequence). The CDR3 spans 14 residues. In nucleotides, the CDR3 is TGTGCCAGCAGCCGCGGATCAGCGGGAGATACGCAGTATTTT. Translating gives CASSRGSAGDTQYF.

V gene TRBV4-2 combines with J gene TRBJ2-1, with D tentatively TRBD1 (5 bases). Per the germline V gene, CDR1 is LGHNA and CDR2 is YNFKEQ. The CDR3 runs 17 residues. V dropped 0 bases and J dropped 0 bases, with 12 bases sitting between them. CDR3 coding DNA: TGTGCCAGCAGCCAAGATCGTTTCGACAGCTCCTACAATGAGCAGTTCTTC. This encodes CASSQDRFDSSYNEQFF.

Details on this clonotype: A much more abundant neighbour one base away suggests this may be a read error. This chain uses TRBV9 with TRBJ2-7, with D maybe TRBD2 (6 bases). V lost 4 bases and J 3 bases, leaving 20 bases between the germline ends. Germline values: CDR1 SGDLS, CDR2 YYNGEE. This CDR3 is built from 16 residues. The CDR3 nucleotides are TGTGCCAGCAGCTCAAAGCCCTGGACGGGGGACTACGAGCAGTACTTC. As protein: CASSSKPWTGDYEQYF. The variable domain in full, completed from reference TRBV9 and TRBJ2-7, reads DSGVTQTPKHLITATGQRVTLRCSPRSGDLSVYWYQQSLDQGLQFLIQYYNGEERAKGNILERFSAQQFPDLHSELNLSSLELGDSALYFCASSSKPWTGDYEQYFGPGTRLTVT.

There are a few counts of this clonotype. The chain carries TRBV12-3 or TRBV12-4 and TRBJ1-5, with TRBD1 as a possible D gene (5 bases). Trimming cost V 3 bases and J 0 bases, with 15 bases left between them. The CDR3 totals 17 residues. The CDR3 reads CASSFSTGDLSNQPQHF. The CDR3 nucleotides read TGTGCCAGCAGTTTTAGTACGGGGGACCTTAGCAATCAGCCCCAGCATTTT.